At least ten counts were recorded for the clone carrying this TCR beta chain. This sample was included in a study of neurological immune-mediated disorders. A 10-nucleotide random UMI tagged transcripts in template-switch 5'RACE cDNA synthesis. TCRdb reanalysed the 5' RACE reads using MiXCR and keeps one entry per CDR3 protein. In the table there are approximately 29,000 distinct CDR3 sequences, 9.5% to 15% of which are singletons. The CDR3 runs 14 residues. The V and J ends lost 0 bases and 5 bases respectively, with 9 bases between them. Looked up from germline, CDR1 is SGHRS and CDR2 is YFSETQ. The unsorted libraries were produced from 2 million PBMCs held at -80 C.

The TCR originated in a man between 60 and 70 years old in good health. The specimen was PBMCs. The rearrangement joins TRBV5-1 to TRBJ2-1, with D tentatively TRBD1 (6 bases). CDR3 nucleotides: TGCGCCAGCAGCTTGGATAGGACAGACAATGAGCAGTTCTTC. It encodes CASSLDRTDNEQFF.